Reported below is one T cell receptor beta chain. TCRdb keeps only in-frame clones here, not all; method: immunoSEQ multiplex PCR. The sample includes fewer than 200,000 clones, 84% of them seen just once. The CDR3 is 17 amino acids. The V gene's germline CDR1 is MGHRA and CDR2 YSYEKL. V lost 4 bases and J lost 0, with 16 bases in between. This record comes from a study of blood T cell repertoires in COVID-19. The clonotype comes from a human donor in a cohort sampled during active COVID-19. The chain couples TRBV4-1 to TRBJ2-4, with a weak D call TRBD1 (6 bases). The sequenced sample was peripheral blood. The CDR3 loop reads CASSPLRQELAKNIQYF. The CDR3, as DNA: TGCGCCAGCAGCCCTCTCCGACAGGAGCTAGCCAAAAACATTCAGTACTTC.